The rows below give T cell receptor beta chains drawn from one sample of a study of blood T cell repertoires in COVID-19. The repertoire was sequenced with immunoSEQ multiplex PCR; TCRdb's copy has only in-frame clones and lacks some. Altogether 250,000 to 300,000 clones are present, over 70% being singletons, with the ten largest covering around 3.4%. Sequenced: peripheral blood. Receptors originate from a woman of 80 years or more with acute or convalescent COVID-19. CDR3s include the opening cysteine and the closing phenylalanine or tryptophan. The order of the fields is V gene, J gene, D gene, CDR3 length, clone size, CDR3 DNA, CDR3 protein. D genes are given only for firm matches. Clone size appears in some rows only: once, few, many, or a class for an expanded clone.

V: TRBV5-4; J: TRBJ2-1; D: TRBD2; length: 16; size: NA; DNA: TGTGCCAGCAGCCCCAAGGTCGGGAGGCATCACAATGAGCAGTTCTTC; CDR3: CASSPKVGRHHNEQFF
V: TRBV6-1; J: TRBJ2-1; D: TRBD2; length: 17; size: few; DNA: TGTGCCAGCAGTGAAGGTCTTAGGACTAGCGGGAGGAGTGAGCAGTTCTTC; CDR3: CASSEGLRTSGRSEQFF
V: TRBV7-9; J: TRBJ2-2; D: TRBD1; length: 14; size: many; DNA: TGTGCCAGCAGCAAGGGACAGGTGGTCGGGGAGCTGTTTTTT; CDR3: CASSKGQVVGELFF
V: TRBV5-1; J: TRBJ2-5; D: NA; length: 13; size: NA; DNA: TGCGCCAGCAGCTTGTTCATGAGGGAGACCCAGTACTTC; CDR3: CASSLFMRETQYF
V: TRBV6-5; J: TRBJ1-1; D: NA; length: 14; size: NA; DNA: TGTGCCAGCAGTTCTTCAGGGTCTAGCACTGAAGCTTTCTTT; CDR3: CASSSSGSSTEAFF
V: TRBV30; J: TRBJ2-1; D: TRBD1; length: 13; size: NA; DNA: TGTGCCTGGAGGTGGGACAGAGGCGGAGAGCAGTTCTTC; CDR3: CAWRWDRGGEQFF
V: TRBV3-1/TRBV3-2; J: TRBJ2-3; D: TRBD2; length: 16; size: once; DNA: TGTGCCAGCAGCCAGAGGACTAGCGGAGGCACAGATACGCAGTATTTT; CDR3: CASSQRTSGGTDTQYF
V: TRBV3-1/TRBV3-2; J: TRBJ1-2; D: NA; length: 14; size: few; DNA: TGTGCCAGCAGCCCCAATAGGGTCGGGGTAGGCTACACCTTC; CDR3: CASSPNRVGVGYTF
V: TRBV18; J: TRBJ1-4; D: TRBD1; length: 14; size: NA; DNA: TGTGCCAGCTCCGAGGGGGCGGCCCAGGAAAAACTGTTTTTT; CDR3: CASSEGAAQEKLFF
V: TRBV18; J: TRBJ1-3; D: TRBD1; length: 15; size: once; DNA: TGTGCCAGCTCACCGGACAGGACCTCTGGAAACACCATATATTTT; CDR3: CASSPDRTSGNTIYF
V: TRBV12-5; J: TRBJ1-1; D: NA; length: 16; size: NA; DNA: TGTGCTAGTGGTTTACGGTCGGGGGTGGGAGCCACTGAAGCTTTCTTT; CDR3: CASGLRSGVGATEAFF
V: TRBV11-3; J: TRBJ2-3; D: TRBD2; length: 17; size: once; DNA: TGTGCCAGCAGCTTAGGGCTAGCGGCCCTGGGCACAGATACGCAGTATTTT; CDR3: CASSLGLAALGTDTQYF
V: TRBV7-2; J: TRBJ2-3; D: NA; length: 15; size: NA; DNA: TGTGCCAGCAGCTTAGGAGGACTCAACACAGATACGCAGTATTTT; CDR3: CASSLGGLNTDTQYF
V: TRBV4-1; J: TRBJ1-4; D: TRBD1; length: 15; size: once; DNA: TGCGCCAGCGCGCCCTTGTCCGGGACAGGGCGGAAACTGTTTTTT; CDR3: CASAPLSGTGRKLFF
V: TRBV20-1; J: TRBJ2-1; D: TRBD2; length: 14; size: NA; DNA: TGCAGTGCTAGTTGGGAGGGCTCCTACAATGAGCAGTTCTTC; CDR3: CSASWEGSYNEQFF
V: TRBV7-2; J: TRBJ1-2; D: TRBD1; length: 15; size: NA; DNA: TGTGCCAGCAGCTTATCAACAGGGGGTAACTATGGCTACACCTTC; CDR3: CASSLSTGGNYGYTF
V: TRBV5-5; J: TRBJ1-1; D: NA; length: 14; size: few; DNA: TGTGCCAGCAGCGTCTGGCAGGCGCTGTCTGAAGCTTTCTTT; CDR3: CASSVWQALSEAFF
V: TRBV19; J: TRBJ2-4; D: NA; length: 17; size: NA; DNA: TGTGCCAGTAGTATAGTCGGGGGTTTGTTAACCAAAAACATTCAGTACTTC; CDR3: CASSIVGGLLTKNIQYF
V: TRBV6-1; J: TRBJ1-4; D: NA; length: 14; size: NA; DNA: TGTGCCAGCAGTGAAGACAGGGTATATGAAAAACTGTTTTTT; CDR3: CASSEDRVYEKLFF
V: TRBV7-9; J: TRBJ1-1; D: NA; length: 15; size: NA; DNA: TGTGCCAGCAGCTTAGTCCTGTTTCGGAACACTGAAGCTTTCTTT; CDR3: CASSLVLFRNTEAFF
V: TRBV30; J: TRBJ1-6; D: NA; length: 16; size: NA; DNA: TGTGCCTGGAGCGCGACAGCGACCTCCTATAATTCACCCCTCCACTTT; CDR3: CAWSATATSYNSPLHF
V: TRBV5-1; J: TRBJ2-2; D: TRBD2; length: 16; size: NA; DNA: TGCGCCAGCAGCCCCTTAGCGGGAGGGGACACCGGGGAGCTGTTTTTT; CDR3: CASSPLAGGDTGELFF
V: TRBV19; J: TRBJ1-5; D: NA; length: 16; size: NA; DNA: TGTGCCAGTAGTATAGTTTGGGGCGGGGGCAATCAGCCCCAGCATTTT; CDR3: CASSIVWGGGNQPQHF
V: TRBV11-2; J: TRBJ1-4; D: NA; length: 14; size: few; DNA: TGTGCCAGCAGCTTAGGAGGGTTAGGAGAAAAACTGTTTTTT; CDR3: CASSLGGLGEKLFF
V: TRBV6-6; J: TRBJ2-7; D: TRBD2; length: 14; size: NA; DNA: TGTGCCAGCAGTTACGGGACTAGCGTCTCCGAGCAGTACTTC; CDR3: CASSYGTSVSEQYF
V: TRBV9; J: TRBJ2-2; D: TRBD1; length: 15; size: once; DNA: TGTGCCAGCAGCGTAGGGGGACAGGGGACCGGGGAGCTGTTTTTT; CDR3: CASSVGGQGTGELFF
V: TRBV4-3; J: TRBJ2-7; D: NA; length: 15; size: few; DNA: TGCGCCAGCAGCCAAGATTTCGGGGATAATCGCGAGCAGTACTTC; CDR3: CASSQDFGDNREQYF
V: TRBV5-1; J: TRBJ1-6; D: TRBD1; length: 17; size: few; DNA: TGCGCCAGCAGCCCGGGACAGGGCAGGGGGTATAATTCACCCCTCCACTTT; CDR3: CASSPGQGRGYNSPLHF
V: TRBV19; J: TRBJ2-7; D: TRBD2; length: 15; size: NA; DNA: TGTGCCAGTAGTTTAGACTCTAGCGGACCCTACGAGCAGTACTTC; CDR3: CASSLDSSGPYEQYF
V: TRBV19; J: TRBJ1-1; D: TRBD1; length: 15; size: NA; DNA: TGTGCCAGTAGTATCGGACAGGGGGCGGACACTGAAGCTTTCTTT; CDR3: CASSIGQGADTEAFF
V: TRBV10-3; J: TRBJ1-2; D: NA; length: 18; size: NA; DNA: TGTGCCATCAGTGACTCCCGGGATCTCCCCCGCCCGTCCTATGGCTACACCTTC; CDR3: CAISDSRDLPRPSYGYTF
V: TRBV6-2/TRBV6-3; J: TRBJ1-3; D: NA; length: 14; size: NA; DNA: TGTGCCAGCAGTACCCGGGACTCTGGAAACACCATATATTTT; CDR3: CASSTRDSGNTIYF
V: TRBV19; J: TRBJ2-7; D: TRBD2; length: 15; size: NA; DNA: TGTGCCAGTAGTATGTATTTGGGGGGGTTCTACGAGCAGTACTTC; CDR3: CASSMYLGGFYEQYF
V: TRBV6-2/TRBV6-3; J: TRBJ1-2; D: TRBD1; length: 15; size: NA; DNA: TGTGCCAGCAGTTACGCACCAGGGGGCGTTTATGGCTACACCTTC; CDR3: CASSYAPGGVYGYTF
V: TRBV9; J: TRBJ2-5; D: NA; length: 15; size: NA; DNA: TGTGCCAGCAGCGTAGGGAGGGCCGATCAAGAGACCCAGTACTTC; CDR3: CASSVGRADQETQYF
V: TRBV19; J: TRBJ1-2; D: TRBD1; length: 14; size: NA; DNA: TGTGCCAGTAGTATTCCGGGACAGGGCTACGGCTACACCTTC; CDR3: CASSIPGQGYGYTF
V: TRBV10-2; J: TRBJ1-2; D: NA; length: 13; size: NA; DNA: TGCGCCAGCAGTGAAGAGCCCCTAGGTGGCTACACCTTC; CDR3: CASSEEPLGGYTF
V: TRBV19; J: TRBJ1-2; D: TRBD1; length: 13; size: NA; DNA: TGTGCCAGTAGATCGGGACAGTCTTATGGCTACACCTTC; CDR3: CASRSGQSYGYTF
V: TRBV3-1/TRBV3-2; J: TRBJ2-3; D: TRBD2; length: 14; size: NA; DNA: TGTGCCACCGGGACTAGCGGAGGGGGAGATACGCAGTATTTT; CDR3: CATGTSGGGDTQYF
V: TRBV5-1; J: TRBJ1-2; D: TRBD1; length: 15; size: few; DNA: TGCGCCAGCAGCGAACAGGGGGCGAATCGTGACGGCTACACCTTC; CDR3: CASSEQGANRDGYTF
V: TRBV6-1; J: TRBJ1-1; D: NA; length: 14; size: once; DNA: TGTGCCAGCAGTGACGGACATCCCCCATCTGAAGCTTTCTTT; CDR3: CASSDGHPPSEAFF
V: TRBV18; J: TRBJ2-3; D: TRBD2; length: 15; size: few; DNA: TGTGCCAGCTCAGCGGGACTAGCCAGGGCAGATACGCAGTATTTT; CDR3: CASSAGLARADTQYF